These 7 T cell receptor beta chains originate from one sample sequenced in a study of blood T cell repertoires in COVID-19. Assay used: immunoSEQ multiplex PCR; TCRdb lists only in-frame clones, some missing. The sample has 200,000 or so clones; about 82% are singletons. Sequencing was done on a sample of peripheral blood. The receptors were gathered from a man aged 55 to 69 with COVID-19, enrolled during active disease.

The table lists this clone with a few counts. The V call is TRBV18, the J call TRBJ1-4; 7 bases align to TRBD1. This CDR3 contains 14 residues. With 5 bases clipped from V and 8 bases from J, the junction kept 8 bases outside the gene matches. Germline CDR1 and CDR2: KGHSH and LQKENI. The CDR3 loop is CASSSTRGHEKLFF. CDR3 coding DNA: TGTGCCAGCTCATCGACAAGGGGGCACGAAAAACTGTTTTTT.

The J gene is TRBJ2-3, the V gene TRBV6-5; TRBD2 agrees at 13 bases. The germline gives CDR1 MNHEY, CDR2 SVGAGI. This CDR3 is 15 amino acids long. The J segment lost 4 bases and the V segment lost 10 bases, leaving 8 bases of the junction unmatched. The CDR3 is CATTGLAGVADTQYF. The CDR3 DNA reads as TGTGCCACGACCGGACTAGCGGGAGTAGCAGATACGCAGTATTTT.

The chain joins TRBV4-1 to TRBJ1-5, with no clear D. Deletions cut 2 bases from V and 4 bases from J, with 6 bases between. The CDR3 contains 13 residues. The V gene's germline CDR1 is MGHRA and CDR2 YSYEKL. The CDR3 DNA reads TGCGCCAGCAGCCAACCCGGTAATCAGCCCCAGCATTTT. Amino acid sequence: CASSQPGNQPQHF.

The chain employs TRBV30 and TRBJ1-2; possible D gene TRBD1, 6 bases. CDR3 length equals 13 residues. V lost 3 bases and J lost 4, with 12 bases in between. Germline CDR1 is GTSNPN and CDR2 is SVGIG (reference sequence). Written as DNA, the CDR3 is TGTGCCTGGAGGACGACAGGTGTCTATGGCTACACCTTC. Its translation is CAWRTTGVYGYTF.

The V gene is TRBV30, the J gene TRBJ1-2, with 12 bases aligning to TRBD1. In germline, CDR1 is GTSNPN, CDR2 SVGIG (reference sequence). After removal of 5 bases from V and 9 bases from J, the junction contained 10 bases not matched to a gene. The length of the CDR3 is 14 residues. The CDR3 spells CAWEDSGQGASYTF. In DNA, the CDR3 is TGTGCCTGGGAAGATTCGGGACAGGGGGCCAGCTACACCTTC.

The V call is TRBV30, the J call TRBJ2-5; D is ambiguous. This CDR3 has 14 residues. Germline V gene lookup returns CDR1 GTSNPN and CDR2 SVGIG (reference sequence). Trimming pared 4 bases from V and 4 bases from J, leaving 16 bases between. For the CDR3, the DNA is TGTGCCTGGACACAGCTCTCCCCCGGAGAGACCCAGTACTTC. Amino acids: CAWTQLSPGETQYF.

The genes are TRBV3-1 (or the pseudogene TRBV3-2) and TRBJ2-3; D uncertain. In germline, CDR1 is LGHDT, CDR2 YNNKEL (reference sequence). V dropped 3 bases and J dropped 2 bases, with 3 bases sitting between them. This CDR3 is 12 amino acids long. The CDR3 sequence: CASSQYTDTQYF. In DNA, the CDR3 is TGTGCCAGCAGCCAGTACACAGATACGCAGTATTTT.